This entry concerns a single T cell receptor beta chain. Its cognate antigen is unknown. The sample comes from a study of cytomegalovirus exposure and HLA in healthy donors. Both 60 Vbeta primers and 13 Jbeta primers went into the PCR. The protocol was immunoSEQ multiplex PCR, while the TCRdb copy is restricted to in-frame clones and leaves out a portion. In the table there are around 100,000 clones, roughly 70% of which are singletons. Overall study results and limits: The listing of roughly 160 TCR beta chains classed them as cytomegalovirus-associated. Most TCR sequences were rare, but some public TCRs occurred in many donors.

Germline V lookup: CDR1 SGHRS, CDR2 YFSETQ. The CDR3 is made up of 17 amino acids. The V end lost 4 bases, the J end lost 0 bases, and 14 bases lay between the germline ends. The sequenced material came from PBMCs. The sequence was collected from a man aged 18-30 years in good health and CMV-seropositive. J is TRBJ1-6 and V is TRBV5-1, with a tentative D call TRBD1 (6 bases). The CDR3 DNA follows: TGCGCCAGCAGCCGACAGGAACCGAGCTCCTATAATTCACCCCTCCACTTT. It specifies CASSRQEPSSYNSPLHF. The variable domain in full, completed from reference TRBV5-1 and TRBJ1-6, reads KAGVTQTPRYLIKTRGQQVTLSCSPISGHRSVSWYQQTPGQGLQFLFEYFSETQRNKGNFPGRFSGRQFSNSRSEMNVSTLELGDSALYLCASSRQEPSSYNSPLHFGNGTRLTVT.